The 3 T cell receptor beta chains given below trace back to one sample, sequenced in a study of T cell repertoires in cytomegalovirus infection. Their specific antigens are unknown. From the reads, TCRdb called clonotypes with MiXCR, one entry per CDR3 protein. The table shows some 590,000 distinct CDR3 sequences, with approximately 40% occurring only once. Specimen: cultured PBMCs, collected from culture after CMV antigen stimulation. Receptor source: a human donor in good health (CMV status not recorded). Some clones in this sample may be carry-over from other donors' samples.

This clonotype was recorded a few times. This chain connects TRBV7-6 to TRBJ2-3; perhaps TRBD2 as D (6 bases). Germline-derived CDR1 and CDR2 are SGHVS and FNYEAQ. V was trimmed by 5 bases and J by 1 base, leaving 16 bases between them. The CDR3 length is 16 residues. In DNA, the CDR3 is TGTGCCAGCAGCATGAGCGGGCCTGGGGGCACAGATACGCAGTATTTT. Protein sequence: CASSMSGPGGTDTQYF.

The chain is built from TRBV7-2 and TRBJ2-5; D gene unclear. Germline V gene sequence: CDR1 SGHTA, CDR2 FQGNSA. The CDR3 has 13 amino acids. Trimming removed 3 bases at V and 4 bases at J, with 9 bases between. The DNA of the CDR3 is TGTGCCAGCAGCTTCAATAGCAGAGAGACCCAGTACTTC. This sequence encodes CASSFNSRETQYF. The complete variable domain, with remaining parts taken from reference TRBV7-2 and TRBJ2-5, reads GAGVSQSPSNKVTEKGKDVELRCDPISGHTALYWYRQSLGQGLEFLIYFQGNSAPDKSGLPSDRFSAERTGGSVSTLTIQRTQQEDSAVYLCASSFNSRETQYFGPGTRLLVL.

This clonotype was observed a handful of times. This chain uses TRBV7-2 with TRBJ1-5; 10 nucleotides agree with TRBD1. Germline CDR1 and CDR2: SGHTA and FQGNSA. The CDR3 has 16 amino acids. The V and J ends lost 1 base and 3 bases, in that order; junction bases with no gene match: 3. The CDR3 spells CASSLVGTGVNQPQHF. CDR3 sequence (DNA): TGTGCCAGCAGCTTAGTTGGGACAGGGGTCAATCAGCCCCAGCATTTT.